A single sample is the source of the 2 T cell receptor beta chains below, sequenced in a study of OX40 agonist ivuxolimab in advanced cancers. Sequencing was performed with immunoSEQ multiplex PCR; in TCRdb, only in-frame clones are kept and a portion is missing. The table records approximately 52,000 clones, approximately 79% of them present only once. Material: CD4+ or CD8+ T cells sorted from blood, obtained in a trial of the OX40 agonist ivuxolimab. Receptors were obtained from an adult with an advanced solid tumor such as melanoma, head and neck, liver or kidney cancer.

V and J are TRBV28 and TRBJ1-3; D remains ambiguous. The V gene's germline CDR1 is MDHEN and CDR2 SYDVKM. Trimming took 2 bases from V and 0 from J, leaving 14 bases between them. This CDR3 comprises 17 residues. This chain's CDR3 is CASSLPLGGSSGNTIYF. The CDR3, as DNA: TGTGCCAGCAGTTTACCTCTGGGTGGCAGCTCTGGAAACACCATATATTTT.

The chain combines TRBV9 with TRBJ2-2, with 7 nucleotides matching TRBD1. CDR1 and CDR2 (germline): SGDLS, YYNGEE. V was clipped by 1 base and J by 5 bases; unmatched bases: 5. The CDR3 is 15 amino acids. The CDR3 DNA reads TGTGCCAGCAGCGTAATGGCAGGGGGAACCGGGGAGCTGTTTTTT. Its translation: CASSVMAGGTGELFF.